This T cell receptor (beta chain) came from a study of blood T cell repertoires in COVID-19. Profiled with immunoSEQ multiplex PCR; TCRdb holds only in-frame clones, not every one. Of fewer than 300,000 clones in the sample, 70% to 90% were seen once. Deletions cut 4 bases from V and 1 base from J, with 12 bases between. The CDR3 has 15 amino acids. Germline loops: CDR1 SGHRS, CDR2 YFSETQ. The rearrangement uses TRBV5-1 and TRBJ2-1; unclear D gene. This clonotype was obtained from a woman in her 30s who had recovered from COVID-19. Sequences were obtained from PBMCs or T cells enriched from blood (not recorded which). CDR3: CASSHEQVSYNEQFF. The DNA of the CDR3 is TGCGCCAGCAGCCATGAACAAGTGTCCTACAATGAGCAGTTCTTC.